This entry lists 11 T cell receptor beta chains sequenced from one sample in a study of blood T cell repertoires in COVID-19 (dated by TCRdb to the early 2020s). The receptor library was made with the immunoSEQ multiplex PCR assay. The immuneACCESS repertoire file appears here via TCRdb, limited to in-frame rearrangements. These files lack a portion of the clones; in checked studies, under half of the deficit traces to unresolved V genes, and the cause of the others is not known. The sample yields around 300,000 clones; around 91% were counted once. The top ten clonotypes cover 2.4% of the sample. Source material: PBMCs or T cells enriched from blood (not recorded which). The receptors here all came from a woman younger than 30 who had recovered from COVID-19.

The CDR3 nucleotides read TGCAGCGTGGCCGGGGTCAATCAGCCCCAGCATTTT. It is translated as CSVAGVNQPQHF. The chain employs TRBV29-1 and TRBJ1-5; D ambiguous. The CDR3 is 12 residues long. CDR1 is SQVTM, CDR2 ANQGSEA, per germline. V was cut by 6 bases and J by 3 bases, with 9 bases left in between. The full variable domain, rest sourced from reference TRBV29-1 and TRBJ1-5, is SAVISQKPSRDICQRGTSLTIQCQVDSQVTMMFWYRQQPGQSLTLIATANQGSEATYESGFVIDKFPISRPNLTFSTLTVSNMSPEDSSIYLCSVAGVNQPQHFGDGTRLSIL.

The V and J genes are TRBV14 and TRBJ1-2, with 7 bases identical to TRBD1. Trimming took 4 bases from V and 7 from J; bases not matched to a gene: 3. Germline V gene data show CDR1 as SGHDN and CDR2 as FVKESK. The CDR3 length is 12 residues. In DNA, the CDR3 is TGTGCCAGCAGCCCACAGGGGTTTGGCTACACCTTC. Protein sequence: CASSPQGFGYTF.

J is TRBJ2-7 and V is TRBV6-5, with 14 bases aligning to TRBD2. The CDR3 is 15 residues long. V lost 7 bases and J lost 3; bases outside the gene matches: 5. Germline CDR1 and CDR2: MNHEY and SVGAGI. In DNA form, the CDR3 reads TGTGCCAGCATCGGACTAGCGGGGGGCAACTACGAGCAGTACTTC. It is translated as CASIGLAGGNYEQYF.

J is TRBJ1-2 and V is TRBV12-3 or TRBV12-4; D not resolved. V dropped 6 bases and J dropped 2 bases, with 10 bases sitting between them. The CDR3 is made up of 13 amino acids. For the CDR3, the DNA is TGTGCCAGCAGCTTGACGGAGAACTATGGCTACACCTTC. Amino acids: CASSLTENYGYTF.

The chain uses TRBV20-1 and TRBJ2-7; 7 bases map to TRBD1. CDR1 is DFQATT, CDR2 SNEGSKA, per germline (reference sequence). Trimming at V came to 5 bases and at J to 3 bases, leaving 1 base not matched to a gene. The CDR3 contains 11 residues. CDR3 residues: CSAAGGYEQYF. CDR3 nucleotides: TGCAGTGCTGCAGGGGGCTACGAGCAGTACTTC.

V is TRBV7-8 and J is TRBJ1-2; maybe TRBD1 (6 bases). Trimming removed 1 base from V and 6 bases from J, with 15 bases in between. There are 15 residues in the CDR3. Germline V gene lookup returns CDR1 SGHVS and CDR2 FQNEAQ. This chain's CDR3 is CASSLEGHSGHGYTF. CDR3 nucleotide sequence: TGTGCCAGCAGCTTAGAGGGACACTCGGGGCATGGCTACACCTTC.

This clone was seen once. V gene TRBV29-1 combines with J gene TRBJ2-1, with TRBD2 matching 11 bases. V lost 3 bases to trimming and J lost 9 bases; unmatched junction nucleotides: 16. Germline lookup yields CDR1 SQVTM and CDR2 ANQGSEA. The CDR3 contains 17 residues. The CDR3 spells CSVERWRLAGGPTEQFF. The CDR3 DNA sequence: TGCAGCGTTGAGAGGTGGAGGCTAGCGGGGGGCCCCACTGAGCAGTTCTTC.

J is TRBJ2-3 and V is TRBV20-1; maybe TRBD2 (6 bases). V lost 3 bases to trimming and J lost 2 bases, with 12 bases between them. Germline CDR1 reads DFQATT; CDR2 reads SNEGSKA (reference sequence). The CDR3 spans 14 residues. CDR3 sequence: CSASGLRSTDTQYF. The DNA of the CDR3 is TGCAGTGCTAGTGGACTACGCTCCACAGATACGCAGTATTTT.

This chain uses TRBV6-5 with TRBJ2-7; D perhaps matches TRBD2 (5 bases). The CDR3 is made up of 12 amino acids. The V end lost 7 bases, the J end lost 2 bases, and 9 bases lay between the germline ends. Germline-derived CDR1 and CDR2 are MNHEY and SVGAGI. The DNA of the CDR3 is TGTGCCAGCACTGGAGGCACCTACGAGCAGTACTTC. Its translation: CASTGGTYEQYF.

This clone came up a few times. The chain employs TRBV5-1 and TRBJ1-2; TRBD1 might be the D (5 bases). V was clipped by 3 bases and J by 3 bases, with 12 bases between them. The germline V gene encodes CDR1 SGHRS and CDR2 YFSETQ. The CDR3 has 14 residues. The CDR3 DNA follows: TGCGCCAGCAGCTCCGAGACAGCCCACTATGGCTACACCTTC. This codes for CASSSETAHYGYTF.

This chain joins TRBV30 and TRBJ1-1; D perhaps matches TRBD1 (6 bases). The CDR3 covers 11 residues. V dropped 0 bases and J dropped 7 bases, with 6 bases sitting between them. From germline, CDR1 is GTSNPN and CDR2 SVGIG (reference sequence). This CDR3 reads CAWSVDSEAFF. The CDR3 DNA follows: TGTGCCTGGAGTGTGGACAGTGAAGCTTTCTTT.